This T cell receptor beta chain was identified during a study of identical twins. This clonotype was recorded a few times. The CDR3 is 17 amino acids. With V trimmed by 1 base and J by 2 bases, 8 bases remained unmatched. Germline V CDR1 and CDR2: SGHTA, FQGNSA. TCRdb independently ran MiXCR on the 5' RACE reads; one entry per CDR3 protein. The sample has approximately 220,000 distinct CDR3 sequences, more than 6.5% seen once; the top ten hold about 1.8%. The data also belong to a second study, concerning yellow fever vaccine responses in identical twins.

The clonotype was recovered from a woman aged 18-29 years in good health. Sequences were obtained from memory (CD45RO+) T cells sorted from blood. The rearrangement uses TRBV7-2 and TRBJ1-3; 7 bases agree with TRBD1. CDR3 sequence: CASSLGQGFGAGNTIYF. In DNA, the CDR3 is TGTGCCAGCAGCTTAGGACAGGGTTTTGGCGCTGGAAACACCATATATTTT.